These 18 T cell receptor beta chains share one sample of origin, sequenced in a study of cytomegalovirus exposure and HLA in healthy donors. Some clones are missing from TCRdb's copy, which holds only in-frame ones; the method was immunoSEQ multiplex PCR. The sample lists about 110,000 clones; approximately 90% were seen once. The sample comprised PBMCs. These receptors were collected from a woman under 30 in good health and CMV-seropositive.

The chain joins TRBV19 to TRBJ2-2; the D is unclear. This CDR3 has 14 amino acids. Germline-derived CDR1 and CDR2 are LNHDA and SQIVND (reference sequence). V lost 7 bases and J 3 bases, leaving 12 bases between the germline ends. The CDR3 region is CASKMGQYTGELFF. The DNA for the CDR3 is TGTGCCAGTAAAATGGGCCAGTACACCGGGGAGCTGTTTTTT. The full variable domain, its missing parts supplied by reference TRBV19 and TRBJ2-2, is DGGITQSPKYLFRKEGQNVTLSCEQNLNHDAMYWYRQDPGQGLRLIYYSQIVNDFQKGDIAEGYSVSREKKESFPLTVTSAQKNPTAFYLCASKMGQYTGELFFGEGSRLTVL.

The V call is TRBV5-1, the J call TRBJ2-3; 10 positions match TRBD2. This CDR3 has 15 residues. J lost 5 bases, V lost 4 bases, and 7 bases had no gene match. Germline values: CDR1 SGHRS, CDR2 YFSETQ. The CDR3 nucleotides read TGCGCCAGCAGCGTAAGCGGGGGGGCTGTAGATACGCAGTATTTT. It specifies CASSVSGGAVDTQYF.

This clone has a handful of counts. This chain links TRBV27 with TRBJ1-2; D is uncertain. CDR1 and CDR2 (germline): MNHEY, SMNVEV (reference sequence). The CDR3 covers 14 residues. Trimming shortened V by 5 bases and J by 4 bases, and 14 bases separated the two germline ends. CDR3 nucleotides: TGTGCCAGCAGTCCACAGCTACTTGCCTATGGCTACACCTTC. It encodes CASSPQLLAYGYTF.

The DNA for the CDR3 is TGTGCCAGCAGTTTATCCGTGGGGGGATACGGCTACACCTTC. Translated: CASSLSVGGYGYTF. The gene calls are TRBV28 and TRBJ1-2; D is possibly TRBD1 (5 bases). The length of the CDR3 is 14 residues. The V end lost 1 base, the J end lost 8 bases, and 14 bases lay between the germline ends. Germline V CDR1 and CDR2: MDHEN, SYDVKM.

CDR3 region: CASSEGQGARSTIYF. The CDR3 region has the DNA TGTGCCAGCAGTGAAGGCCAGGGGGCGAGGAGCACCATATATTTT. The V gene is TRBV25-1, the J gene TRBJ1-3; TRBD1 matches at 8 bases. Trimming cost V 2 bases and J 9 bases; bases outside gene matches: 9. The germline V gene encodes CDR1 MGHDK and CDR2 SYGVNS. There are 15 residues in the CDR3. The full variable domain, completed using reference TRBV25-1 and TRBJ1-3, is EADIYQTPRYLVIGTGKKITLECSQTMGHDKMYWYQQDPGMELHLIHYSYGVNSTEKGDLSSESTVSRIRTEHFPLTLESARPSHTSQYLCASSEGQGARSTIYFGEGSWLTVV.

This rearrangement joins TRBV27 to TRBJ1-5, with TRBD1 matching 7 bases. Germline CDR1 reads MNHEY; CDR2 reads SMNVEV (reference sequence). CDR3 length: 15 residues. With 6 bases clipped from V and 4 bases from J, the junction kept 9 bases outside the gene matches. CDR3 in amino acids: CASRPTGQTNQPQHF. The CDR3, as DNA: TGTGCCAGCAGACCAACGGGACAGACTAATCAGCCCCAGCATTTT.

The genes are TRBV19 and TRBJ1-1; the match to TRBD1 covers 12 bases. The CDR3 length is 16 residues. Germline CDR1 reads LNHDA; CDR2 reads SQIVND (reference sequence). With V trimmed by 6 bases and J by 7 bases, 12 bases remained unmatched. As DNA, the CDR3 is TGTGCCAGTAGAGGCGGGACAGGGGGCGCATTGGTTGAAGCTTTCTTT. Protein sequence: CASRGGTGGALVEAFF.

The chain recombines TRBV5-4 with TRBJ2-3; D is ambiguous. V was clipped by 3 bases and J by 4 bases, with 6 bases between them. In germline, CDR1 is SGHNT, CDR2 YYREEE (reference sequence). This CDR3 spans 12 amino acids. DNA of the CDR3: TGTGCCAGCAGCTCACGGGCAGATACGCAGTATTTT. This translates into CASSSRADTQYF. Full variable domain (missing parts from reference TRBV5-4 and TRBJ2-3): ETGVTQSPTHLIKTRGQQVTLRCSSQSGHNTVSWYQQALGQGPQFIFQYYREEENGRGNFPPRFSGLQFPNYSSELNVNALELDDSALYLCASSSRADTQYFGPGTRLTVL.

The CDR3 bases are TGCAGCGCCAGCTTCAGATTAACAGGGGCGGTAGCTGAAGCTTTCTTT. Its translation is CSASFRLTGAVAEAFF. The V call is TRBV29-1, the J call TRBJ1-1, with TRBD1 matching over 7 bases. The V segment lost 7 bases and the J segment 6 bases; nucleotides outside the gene matches: 20. This CDR3 has 16 residues. Per the germline V gene, CDR1 is SQVTM and CDR2 is ANQGSEA.

The chain recombines TRBV6-5 with TRBJ1-1; D is undetermined. Trimming left V 0 bases short and J 1 base short, with 9 bases between. Germline lookup yields CDR1 MNHEY and CDR2 SVGAGI. The CDR3 sequence is 15 residues long. CDR3 DNA: TGTGCCAGCAGTTACTCCCGGGTCGGGAACACTGAAGCTTTCTTT. The encoded protein is CASSYSRVGNTEAFF.

This chain connects TRBV28 to TRBJ2-2; D is ambiguous. In germline, CDR1 is MDHEN, CDR2 SYDVKM. The CDR3 totals 13 residues. V was clipped by 6 bases and J by 6 bases, with 11 bases between them. CDR3 DNA sequence: TGTGCCAGCAGGATAACAGCCCCCGGGGAGCTGTTTTTT. It is translated as CASRITAPGELFF.

This clone was detected once. This chain uses TRBV19 with TRBJ1-4; 10 bases are a match to TRBD1. J gave up 5 bases and V 5 bases, and 8 bases lay outside the gene matches. Germline V gene sequence: CDR1 LNHDA, CDR2 SQIVND (reference sequence). The CDR3 runs to 16 residues. The CDR3 DNA follows: TGTGCCAGTAGTCACGTGGGGACAGGGGAAAATGAAAAACTGTTTTTT. Translated, it gives CASSHVGTGENEKLFF. Combining the CDR3 with reference TRBV19 and TRBJ1-4 gives the whole variable domain DGGITQSPKYLFRKEGQNVTLSCEQNLNHDAMYWYRQDPGQGLRLIYYSQIVNDFQKGDIAEGYSVSREKKESFPLTVTSAQKNPTAFYLCASSHVGTGENEKLFFGSGTQLSVL.

Here the CDR3 DNA reads TGTGCCAGCAGCTTCGTCAGGGGGCCTGGCAATCAGCCCCAGCATTTT. Translating it yields CASSFVRGPGNQPQHF. This rearrangement joins TRBV12-1 to TRBJ1-5; TRBD1 reflects the table's D call only, with no check against the DNA. TRBV12-1 is flagged as a pseudogene. The CDR3 is made up of 16 amino acids.

The chain combines TRBV4-2 with TRBJ2-3, with 8 bases aligning to TRBD1. Trimming at V came to 0 bases and at J to 1 base, leaving 6 bases not matched to a gene. Germline assignment: CDR1 LGHNA and CDR2 YNFKEQ. The CDR3 totals 17 residues. DNA of the CDR3: TGTGCCAGCAGCCAAGAAATCAGGGGGCTTCGCACAGATACGCAGTATTTT. This gives the protein CASSQEIRGLRTDTQYF.

The chain recombines TRBV9 with TRBJ1-2, with D perhaps TRBD1 (5 bases). Between the trimmed V and J ends, which lost 0 bases and 6 bases, there was a span of 9 bases. The CDR3 has 13 amino acids. The germline V gene encodes CDR1 SGDLS and CDR2 YYNGEE. The chain's CDR3 is CASSVESGHGYTF. CDR3 DNA: TGTGCCAGCAGCGTAGAGTCAGGGCATGGCTACACCTTC.

V gene TRBV21-1 combines with J gene TRBJ2-7; the table gives TRBD2 as D, unverified against the DNA. TRBV21-1 is a pseudogene segment. The CDR3 totals 15 residues. CDR3: CASSKALETVYEQYV. CDR3 nucleotides: TGTGCCAGCAGCAAAGCGCTAGAGACTGTTTACGAGCAGTACGTC.

The rearrangement links TRBV27 to TRBJ1-2; perhaps TRBD1 as D (5 bases). Germline V gene lookup returns CDR1 MNHEY and CDR2 SMNVEV (reference sequence). This CDR3 has 13 amino acids. V dropped 1 base and J dropped 7 bases, with 10 bases sitting between them. The CDR3 DNA is TGTGCCAGCAGTTTATTAGGGGAGGTTGGCTACACCTTC. Translation gives CASSLLGEVGYTF.

The V and J genes are TRBV7-9 and TRBJ1-2, with 8 bases fitting TRBD1. The CDR3 runs 14 residues. The trim removed 5 bases at V and 5 bases at J, leaving 7 bases unmatched. The germline V gene encodes CDR1 SEHNR and CDR2 FQNEAQ (reference sequence). The CDR3 coding sequence is TGTGCCAGCAGCCCGACAGGGGCGTGGTATGGCTACACCTTC. This codes for CASSPTGAWYGYTF.